A selection of T cell receptor beta chains follows, all from one sample in a study of cytomegalovirus exposure and HLA in healthy donors. Clones were read by immunoSEQ multiplex PCR, and TCRdb kept only the in-frame ones, dropping some. The sample contains about 140,000 clones, around 79% of which appear only once. Source material: PBMCs. Every receptor here comes from a woman in her forties or fifties in good health and CMV-seropositive. Each CDR3 is given with its conserved first and last residue. The D gene is left open where the match is weak.

NA	TRBV5-6	TRBJ2-3	CASSQVPTGTASTDTQYF
NA	TRBV6-5	TRBJ2-1	CASSLSLGYEQFF
NA	TRBV4-3	TRBJ1-2	CASSARRGYGYTF
TRBD1	TRBV11-3	TRBJ2-7	CASSFGSGQGGTYEQYF
NA	TRBV5-1	TRBJ1-1	CASSLERSNTEAFF
NA	TRBV18	TRBJ2-7	CASSTVPGDEQYF
NA	TRBV5-6	TRBJ2-1	CASSLGGAMGQFF
NA	TRBV5-4	TRBJ2-5	CASSAKTGYQETQYF
NA	TRBV27	TRBJ1-1	CASSPPGRFTEAFF
TRBD1	TRBV6-1	TRBJ2-7	CASRVGQGAYEQYF
NA	TRBV11-1	TRBJ1-6	CASSLNSAGANSPLHF
TRBD1	TRBV29-1	TRBJ1-1	CSVGDFRDSRPTFEAFF
NA	TRBV10-1	TRBJ2-1	CASSKYRNSYNEQFF
NA	TRBV5-1	TRBJ2-1	CASSLGRGANNEQFF
NA	TRBV13	TRBJ2-2	CASSFRRGRGAANTGELFF
NA	TRBV7-9	TRBJ1-4	CASISLGGTNEKLFF
NA	TRBV28	TRBJ1-3	CASSLPQGGVGNTIYF
TRBD1	TRBV5-1	TRBJ1-4	CASSLGQGLNEKLFF
TRBD2	TRBV4-3	TRBJ2-7	CASSQEIAGSSYEQYF
NA	TRBV7-8	TRBJ1-5	CASSSIRRDQPQHF
NA	TRBV7-9	TRBJ2-7	CASSSAREQYF
NA	TRBV19	TRBJ1-5	CASSIVSWQYSNQPQHF
TRBD2	TRBV5-4	TRBJ2-3	CASSSAGVRSRDTQYF
TRBD1	TRBV14	TRBJ1-2	CASSQGTLGGYYGYTF
NA	TRBV15	TRBJ2-3	CATSRDRYTDTQYF
NA	TRBV6-1	TRBJ2-2	CASREGNTGELFF
NA	TRBV5-1	TRBJ1-4	CASSTWLGGNEKLFF
TRBD1	TRBV4-1	TRBJ1-1	CASSPIGTETEAFF
TRBD1	TRBV9	TRBJ2-1	CASSAWDSSYNEQFF
TRBD2	TRBV28	TRBJ2-1	CASSTQWSGGDNEQFF
NA	TRBV21-1	TRBJ2-1	CAFWTSGGYFNEQFF
TRBD1	TRBV7-2	TRBJ1-3	CASSYTQGAGNTIYF
NA	TRBV7-3	TRBJ2-3	CASSSRGRGTTDTQYF
TRBD2	TRBV28	TRBJ2-7	CASMGGSSYEQYF
NA	TRBV7-2	TRBJ1-1	CASSPPGNTEAFF
NA	TRBV11-1	TRBJ2-7	CASSLPGGLREQYF
NA	TRBV19	TRBJ1-1	CASERVGGTEAFF
TRBD1	TRBV27	TRBJ2-5	CASRPRQGIQETQYF
NA	TRBV15	TRBJ1-1	CATSRVITGQDTEAFF
NA	TRBV4-2	TRBJ2-7	CASSQEASTYEQYF
TRBD2	TRBV9	TRBJ2-1	CASSVSSGGNEQFF
TRBD1	TRBV6-1	TRBJ2-7	CASDGTGHYEQYF
NA	TRBV7-9	TRBJ2-7	CASSPGYEQYF
NA	TRBV6-1	TRBJ2-6	CASSEPGAGANVLTF
TRBD1	TRBV5-6	TRBJ1-4	CASGRGTNEKLFF
TRBD1	TRBV28	TRBJ1-6	CASSFVQGANSPLHF
NA	TRBV5-4	TRBJ2-1	CASSLQGTDEQFF
TRBD1	TRBV2	TRBJ1-2	CAKRDRGWSYTF